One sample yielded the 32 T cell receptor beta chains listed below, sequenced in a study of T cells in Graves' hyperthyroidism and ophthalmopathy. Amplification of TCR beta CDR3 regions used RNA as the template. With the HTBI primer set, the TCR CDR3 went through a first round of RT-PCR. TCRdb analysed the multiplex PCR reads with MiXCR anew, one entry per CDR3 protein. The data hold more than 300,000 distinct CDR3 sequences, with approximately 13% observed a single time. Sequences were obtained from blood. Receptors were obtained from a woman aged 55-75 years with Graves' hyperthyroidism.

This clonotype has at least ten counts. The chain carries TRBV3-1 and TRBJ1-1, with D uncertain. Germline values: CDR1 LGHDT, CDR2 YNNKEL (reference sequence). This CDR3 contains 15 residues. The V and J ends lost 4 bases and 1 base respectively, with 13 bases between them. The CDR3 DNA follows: TGTGCCAGCAGCCCCGGGGTGAGGCGGAACACTGAAGCTTTCTTT. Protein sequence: CASSPGVRRNTEAFF.

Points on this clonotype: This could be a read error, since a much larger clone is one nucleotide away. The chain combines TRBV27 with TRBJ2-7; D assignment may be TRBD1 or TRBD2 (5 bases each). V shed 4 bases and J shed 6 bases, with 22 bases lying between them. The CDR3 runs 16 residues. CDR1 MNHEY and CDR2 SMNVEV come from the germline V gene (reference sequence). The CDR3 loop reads CASSSYRERGGREQYF. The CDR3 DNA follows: TGTGCCAGCAGTTCATACCGCGAGAGGGGTGGCCGCGAGCAGTACTTC.

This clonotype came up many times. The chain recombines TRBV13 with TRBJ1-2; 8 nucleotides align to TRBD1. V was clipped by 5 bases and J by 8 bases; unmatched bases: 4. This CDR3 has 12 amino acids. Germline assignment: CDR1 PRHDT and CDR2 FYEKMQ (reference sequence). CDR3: CASSTTGVGYTF. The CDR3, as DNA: TGTGCCAGCAGCACGACAGGGGTAGGCTACACCTTC.

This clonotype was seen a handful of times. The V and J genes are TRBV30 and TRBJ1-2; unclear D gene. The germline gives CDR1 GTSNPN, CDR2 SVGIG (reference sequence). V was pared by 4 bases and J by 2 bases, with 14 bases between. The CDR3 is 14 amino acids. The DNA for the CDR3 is TGTGCCTGGACCCTCCGGGCCCGGAACTATGGCTACACCTTC. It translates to CAWTLRARNYGYTF.

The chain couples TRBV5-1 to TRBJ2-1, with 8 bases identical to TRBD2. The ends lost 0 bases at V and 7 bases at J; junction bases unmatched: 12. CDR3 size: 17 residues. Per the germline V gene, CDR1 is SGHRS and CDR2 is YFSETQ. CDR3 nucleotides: TGCGCCAGCAGCTTGGAGGTGTCGGGAGGGCCGGGGAATGAGCAGTTCTTC. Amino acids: CASSLEVSGGPGNEQFF.

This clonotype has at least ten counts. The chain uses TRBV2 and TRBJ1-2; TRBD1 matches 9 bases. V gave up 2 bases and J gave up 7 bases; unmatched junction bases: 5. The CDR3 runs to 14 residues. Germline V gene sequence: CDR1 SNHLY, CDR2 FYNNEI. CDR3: CASSEWTGVGGYTF. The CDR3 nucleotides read TGTGCCAGCAGTGAATGGACAGGGGTCGGTGGCTACACCTTC. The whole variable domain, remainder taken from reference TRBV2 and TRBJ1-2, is EPEVTQTPSHQVTQMGQEVILRCVPISNHLYFYWYRQILGQKVEFLVSFYNNEISEKSEIFDDQFSVERPDGSNFTLKIRSTKLEDSAMYFCASSEWTGVGGYTFGSGTRLTVV.

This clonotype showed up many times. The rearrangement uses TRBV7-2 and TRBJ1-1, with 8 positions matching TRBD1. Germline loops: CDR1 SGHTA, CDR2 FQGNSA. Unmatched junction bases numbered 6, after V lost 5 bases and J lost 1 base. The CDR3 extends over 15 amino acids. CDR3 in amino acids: CASSLGQGWNTEAFF. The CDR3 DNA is TGTGCCAGCAGCCTTGGACAGGGATGGAACACTGAAGCTTTCTTT. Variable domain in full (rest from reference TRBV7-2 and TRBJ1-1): GAGVSQSPSNKVTEKGKDVELRCDPISGHTALYWYRQSLGQGLEFLIYFQGNSAPDKSGLPSDRFSAERTGGSVSTLTIQRTQQEDSAVYLCASSLGQGWNTEAFFGQGTRLTVV.

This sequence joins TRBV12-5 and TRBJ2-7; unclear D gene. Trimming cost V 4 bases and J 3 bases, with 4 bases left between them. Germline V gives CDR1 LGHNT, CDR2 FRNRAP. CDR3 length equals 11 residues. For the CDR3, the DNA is TGTGCTAGTGGTTGGGGCTACGAGCAGTACTTC. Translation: CASGWGYEQYF.

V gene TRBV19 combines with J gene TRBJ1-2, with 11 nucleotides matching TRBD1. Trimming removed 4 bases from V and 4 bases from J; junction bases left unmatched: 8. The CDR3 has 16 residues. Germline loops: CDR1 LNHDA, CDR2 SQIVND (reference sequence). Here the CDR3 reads CASSRGGTGGPYGYTF. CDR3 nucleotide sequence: TGTGCCAGTAGTAGAGGGGGGACAGGGGGGCCCTATGGCTACACCTTC. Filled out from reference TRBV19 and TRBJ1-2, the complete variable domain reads DGGITQSPKYLFRKEGQNVTLSCEQNLNHDAMYWYRQDPGQGLRLIYYSQIVNDFQKGDIAEGYSVSREKKESFPLTVTSAQKNPTAFYLCASSRGGTGGPYGYTFGSGTRLTVV.

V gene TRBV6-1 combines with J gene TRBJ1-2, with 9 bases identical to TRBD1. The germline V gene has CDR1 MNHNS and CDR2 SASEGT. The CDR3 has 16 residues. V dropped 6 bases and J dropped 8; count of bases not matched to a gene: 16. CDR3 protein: CASSVIKKTGGMGYTF. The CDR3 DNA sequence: TGTGCCAGCAGCGTTATTAAGAAGACAGGGGGTATGGGCTACACCTTC.

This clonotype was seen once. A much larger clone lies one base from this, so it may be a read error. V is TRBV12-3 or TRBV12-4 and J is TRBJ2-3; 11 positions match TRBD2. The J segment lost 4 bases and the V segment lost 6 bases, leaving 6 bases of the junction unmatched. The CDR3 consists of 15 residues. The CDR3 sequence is CASRSGTSGSDTQYF. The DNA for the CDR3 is TGTGCCAGCAGGTCCGGGACTAGCGGTTCAGATACGCAGTATTTT.

The CDR3 protein is CSASSPGDYGYTF. CDR3 bases: TGCAGTGCTAGTTCTCCAGGGGATTATGGCTACACCTTC. The chain links TRBV20-1 to TRBJ1-2; tentative D call: TRBD1 (6 bases). Trimming removed 3 bases at V and 5 bases at J, with 13 bases between. This CDR3 region has 13 residues. Germline-derived CDR1 and CDR2 are DFQATT and SNEGSKA (reference sequence).

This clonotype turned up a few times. CDR3 sequence reads: CAISEGGPQHF. In nucleotides, the CDR3 is TGTGCCATCAGTGAGGGGGGGCCCCAGCATTTT. The V and J genes are TRBV10-3 and TRBJ1-5; D is possibly TRBD1 (5 bases). The CDR3 runs 11 residues. Germline values: CDR1 ENHRY, CDR2 SYGVKD. With 2 bases removed from V and 9 bases from J, the gap between germline ends came to 5 bases.

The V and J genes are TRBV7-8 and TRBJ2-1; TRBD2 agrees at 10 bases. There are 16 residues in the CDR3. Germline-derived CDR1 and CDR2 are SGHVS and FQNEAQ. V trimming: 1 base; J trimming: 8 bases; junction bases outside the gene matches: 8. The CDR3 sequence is CASSLGSSGSYHEQFF. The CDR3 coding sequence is TGTGCCAGCAGCTTAGGATCTAGCGGGAGTTACCATGAGCAGTTCTTC.

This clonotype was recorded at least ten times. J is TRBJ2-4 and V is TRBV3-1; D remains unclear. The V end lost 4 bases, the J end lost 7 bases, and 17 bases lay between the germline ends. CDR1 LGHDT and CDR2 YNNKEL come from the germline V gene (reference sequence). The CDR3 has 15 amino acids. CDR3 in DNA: TGTGCCAGCAGCCGAACGATGGGGTACCTGAACATTCAGTACTTC. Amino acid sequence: CASSRTMGYLNIQYF.

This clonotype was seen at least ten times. The DNA for the CDR3 is TGTGCCAGTAGTATAGATGGGCTAGCGGGACTTAATGAGCAGTTCTTC. The encoded protein is CASSIDGLAGLNEQFF. The rearrangement links TRBV19 to TRBJ2-1, with 9 bases identical to TRBD2. Germline CDR1 reads LNHDA; CDR2 reads SQIVND (reference sequence). The CDR3 consists of 16 residues. V lost 0 bases to trimming and J lost 7 bases; unmatched junction nucleotides: 7.

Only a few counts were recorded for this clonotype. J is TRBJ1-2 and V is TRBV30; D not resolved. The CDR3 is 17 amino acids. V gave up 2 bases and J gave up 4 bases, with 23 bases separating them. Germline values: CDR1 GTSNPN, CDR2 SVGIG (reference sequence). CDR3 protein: CAWSTISSGVAAYGYTF. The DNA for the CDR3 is TGTGCCTGGAGTACGATTTCGTCTGGAGTGGCGGCCTATGGCTACACCTTC.

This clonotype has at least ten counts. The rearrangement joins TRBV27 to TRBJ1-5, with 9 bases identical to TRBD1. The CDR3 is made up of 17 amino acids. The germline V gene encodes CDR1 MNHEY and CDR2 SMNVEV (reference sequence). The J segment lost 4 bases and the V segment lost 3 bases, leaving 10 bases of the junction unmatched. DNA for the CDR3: TGTGCCAGCAGTTTCCACCCCGGGACAGGGATTAATCAGCCCCAGCATTTT. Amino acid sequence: CASSFHPGTGINQPQHF.

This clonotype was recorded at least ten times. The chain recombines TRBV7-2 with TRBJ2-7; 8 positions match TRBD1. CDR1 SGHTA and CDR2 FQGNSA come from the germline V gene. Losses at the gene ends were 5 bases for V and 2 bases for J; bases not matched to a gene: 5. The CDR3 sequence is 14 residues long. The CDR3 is CASSRDRNAYEQYF. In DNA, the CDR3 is TGTGCCAGCAGCCGGGACAGGAATGCCTACGAGCAGTACTTC. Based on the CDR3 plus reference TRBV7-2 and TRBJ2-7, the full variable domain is GAGVSQSPSNKVTEKGKDVELRCDPISGHTALYWYRQSLGQGLEFLIYFQGNSAPDKSGLPSDRFSAERTGGSVSTLTIQRTQQEDSAVYLCASSRDRNAYEQYFGPGTRLTVT.

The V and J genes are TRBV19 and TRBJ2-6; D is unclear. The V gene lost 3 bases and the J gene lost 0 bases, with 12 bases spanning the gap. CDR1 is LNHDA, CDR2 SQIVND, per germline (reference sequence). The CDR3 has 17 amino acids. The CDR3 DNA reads TGTGCCAGTAGTATTTACCCCCCCGGCTCTGGGGCCAACGTCCTGACTTTC. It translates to CASSIYPPGSGANVLTF.

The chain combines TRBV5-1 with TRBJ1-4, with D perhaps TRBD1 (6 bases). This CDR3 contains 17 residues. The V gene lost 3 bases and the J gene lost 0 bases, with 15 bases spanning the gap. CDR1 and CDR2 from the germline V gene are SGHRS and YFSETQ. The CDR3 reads CASSSAGAGATNEKLFF. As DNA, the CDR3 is TGCGCCAGCAGCTCCGCAGGGGCGGGAGCAACTAATGAAAAACTGTTTTTT.

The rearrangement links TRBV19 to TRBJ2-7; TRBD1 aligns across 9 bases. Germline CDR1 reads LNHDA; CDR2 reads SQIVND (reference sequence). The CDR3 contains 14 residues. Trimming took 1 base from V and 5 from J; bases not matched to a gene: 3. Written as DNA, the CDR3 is TGTGCCAGTAGTATAGGGACAGGGGATCACGAGCAGTACTTC. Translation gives CASSIGTGDHEQYF.

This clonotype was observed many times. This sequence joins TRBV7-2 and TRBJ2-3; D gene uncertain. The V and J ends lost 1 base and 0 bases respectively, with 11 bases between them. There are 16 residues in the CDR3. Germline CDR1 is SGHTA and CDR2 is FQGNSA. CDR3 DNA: TGTGCCAGCAGCTTAGGAAGCGCTAGAAGCACAGATACGCAGTATTTT. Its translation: CASSLGSARSTDTQYF.

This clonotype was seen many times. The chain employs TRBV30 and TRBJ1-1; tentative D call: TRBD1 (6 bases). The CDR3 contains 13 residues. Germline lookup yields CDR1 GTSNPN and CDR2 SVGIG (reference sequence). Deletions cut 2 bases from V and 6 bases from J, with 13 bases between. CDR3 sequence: CAWSNRAFAEAFF. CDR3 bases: TGTGCCTGGAGTAACAGGGCTTTCGCTGAAGCTTTCTTT.

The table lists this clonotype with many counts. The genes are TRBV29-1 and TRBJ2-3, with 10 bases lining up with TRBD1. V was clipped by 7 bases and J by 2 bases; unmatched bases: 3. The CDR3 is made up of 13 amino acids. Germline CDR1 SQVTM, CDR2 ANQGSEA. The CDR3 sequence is CSARQGATDTQYF. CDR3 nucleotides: TGCAGCGCAAGACAGGGGGCCACAGATACGCAGTATTTT.

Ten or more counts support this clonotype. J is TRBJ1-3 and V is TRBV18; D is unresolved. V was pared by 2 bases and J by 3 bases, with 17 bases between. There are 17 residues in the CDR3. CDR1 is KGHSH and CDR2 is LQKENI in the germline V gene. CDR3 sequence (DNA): TGTGCCAGCTCACCAAATTATGACGGACGATTTGGAAACACCATATATTTT. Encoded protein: CASSPNYDGRFGNTIYF.

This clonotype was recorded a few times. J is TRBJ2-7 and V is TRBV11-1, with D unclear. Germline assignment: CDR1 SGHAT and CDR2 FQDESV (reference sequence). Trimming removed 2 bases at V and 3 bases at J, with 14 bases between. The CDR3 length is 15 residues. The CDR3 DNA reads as TGTGCCAGCAGCTTACAAGGGCAGCCCCTCTACGAGCAGTACTTC. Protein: CASSLQGQPLYEQYF.

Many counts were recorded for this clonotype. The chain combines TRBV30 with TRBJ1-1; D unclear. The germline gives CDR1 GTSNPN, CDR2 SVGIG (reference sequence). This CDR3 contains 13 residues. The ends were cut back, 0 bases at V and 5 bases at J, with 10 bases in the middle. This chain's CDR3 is CAWSVTGLTEAFF. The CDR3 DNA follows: TGTGCCTGGAGTGTAACCGGGTTGACTGAAGCTTTCTTT.

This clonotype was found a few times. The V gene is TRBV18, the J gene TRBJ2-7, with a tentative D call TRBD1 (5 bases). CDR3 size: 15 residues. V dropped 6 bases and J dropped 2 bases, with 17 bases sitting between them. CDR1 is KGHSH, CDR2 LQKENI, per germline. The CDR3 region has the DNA TGTGCCAGCTCTAGGTATAGGACACTCACCTACGAGCAGTACTTC. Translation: CASSRYRTLTYEQYF.

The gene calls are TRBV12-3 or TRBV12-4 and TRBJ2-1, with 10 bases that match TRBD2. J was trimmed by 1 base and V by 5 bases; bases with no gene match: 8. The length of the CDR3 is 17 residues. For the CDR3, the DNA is TGTGCCAGCAGTATCAATCTAGCGGGGGTATCCTACAATGAGCAGTTCTTC. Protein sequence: CASSINLAGVSYNEQFF.

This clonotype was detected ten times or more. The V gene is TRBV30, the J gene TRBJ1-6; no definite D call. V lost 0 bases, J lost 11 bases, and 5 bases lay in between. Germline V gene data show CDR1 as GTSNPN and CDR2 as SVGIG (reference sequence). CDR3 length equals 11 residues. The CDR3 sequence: CAWSVRPPLHF. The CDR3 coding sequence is TGTGCCTGGAGTGTACGACCACCCCTCCACTTT.

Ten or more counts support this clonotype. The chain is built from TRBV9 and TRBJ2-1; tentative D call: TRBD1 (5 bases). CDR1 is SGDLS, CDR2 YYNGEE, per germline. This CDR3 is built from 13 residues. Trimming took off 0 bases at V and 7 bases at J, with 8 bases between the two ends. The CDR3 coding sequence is TGTGCCAGCAGCGTAGTGGGGCTTAATGAGCAGTTCTTC. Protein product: CASSVVGLNEQFF.